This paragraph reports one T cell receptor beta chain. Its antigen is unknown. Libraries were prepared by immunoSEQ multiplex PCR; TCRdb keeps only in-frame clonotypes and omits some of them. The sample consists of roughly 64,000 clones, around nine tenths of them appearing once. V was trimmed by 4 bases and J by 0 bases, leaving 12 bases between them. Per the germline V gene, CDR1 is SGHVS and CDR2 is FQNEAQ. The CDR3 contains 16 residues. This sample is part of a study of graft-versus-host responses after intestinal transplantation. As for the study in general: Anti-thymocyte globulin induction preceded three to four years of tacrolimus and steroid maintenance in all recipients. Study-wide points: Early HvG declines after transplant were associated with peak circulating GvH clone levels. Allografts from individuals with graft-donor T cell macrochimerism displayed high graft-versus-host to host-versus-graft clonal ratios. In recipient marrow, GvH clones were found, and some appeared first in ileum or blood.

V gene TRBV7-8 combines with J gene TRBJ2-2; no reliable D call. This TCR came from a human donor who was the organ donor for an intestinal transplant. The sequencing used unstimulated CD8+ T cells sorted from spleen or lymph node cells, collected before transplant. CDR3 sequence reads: CASSSPVVANTGELFF. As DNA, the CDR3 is TGTGCCAGCAGCTCACCAGTGGTCGCGAACACCGGGGAGCTGTTTTTT.